The 2 T cell receptor beta chains given below trace back to one sample, sequenced in a study of cytomegalovirus exposure and HLA in healthy donors. 13 Jbeta primers and 60 Vbeta primers were used for the PCR. Produced via immunoSEQ multiplex PCR; TCRdb's table is partial and in-frame only. Counted here are approximately 110,000 clones, just under 75% occurring once; the ten biggest clones make up 4.8%. Sequencing used PBMCs. These receptor sequences come from a man in his 60s in good health and CMV-seropositive.

The chain combines TRBV10-3 with TRBJ1-1, with TRBD1 matching over 8 bases. The CDR3 covers 14 residues. Germline assignment: CDR1 ENHRY and CDR2 SYGVKD. The V segment lost 3 bases and the J segment 1 base; nucleotides outside the gene matches: 1. CDR3: CAISEQGENTEAFF. CDR3 bases: TGTGCCATCAGTGAACAGGGGGAGAACACTGAAGCTTTCTTT.

In this sample, this clone turned up a few times. The chain joins TRBV7-3 to TRBJ1-1; D is ambiguous. The CDR3 consists of 12 residues. Trimming left V 5 bases short and J 5 bases short, with 9 bases between. Germline V CDR1 and CDR2: SGHTA, FQGTGA. CDR3 bases: TGTGCCAGCAGCCCGTCGCGTACTGAAGCTTTCTTT. This encodes CASSPSRTEAFF.